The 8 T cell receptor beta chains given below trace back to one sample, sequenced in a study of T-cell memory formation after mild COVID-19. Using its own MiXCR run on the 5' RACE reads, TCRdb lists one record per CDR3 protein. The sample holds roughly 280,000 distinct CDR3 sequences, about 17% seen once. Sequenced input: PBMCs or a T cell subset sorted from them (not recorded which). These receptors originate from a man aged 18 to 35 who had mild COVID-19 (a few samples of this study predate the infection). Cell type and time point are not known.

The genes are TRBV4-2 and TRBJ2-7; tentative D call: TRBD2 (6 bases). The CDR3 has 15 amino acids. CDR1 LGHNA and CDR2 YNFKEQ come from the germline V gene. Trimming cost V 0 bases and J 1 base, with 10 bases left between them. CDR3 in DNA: TGTGCCAGCAGCCAAGAAATGGGGACTTCCTACGAGCAGTACGTC. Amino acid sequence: CASSQEMGTSYEQYV.

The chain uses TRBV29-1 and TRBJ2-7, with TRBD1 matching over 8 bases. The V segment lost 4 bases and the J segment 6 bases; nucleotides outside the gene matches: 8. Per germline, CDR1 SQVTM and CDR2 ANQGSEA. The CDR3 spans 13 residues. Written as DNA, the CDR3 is TGCAGCGTTGCACTGCAGGGGGCTGGCGAGCAGTACTTC. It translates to CSVALQGAGEQYF.

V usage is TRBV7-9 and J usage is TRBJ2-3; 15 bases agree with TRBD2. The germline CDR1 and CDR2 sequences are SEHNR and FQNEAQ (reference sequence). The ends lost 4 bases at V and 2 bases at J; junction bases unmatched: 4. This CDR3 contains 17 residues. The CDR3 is CASSSGLAGGHTDTQYF. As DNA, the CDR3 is TGTGCCAGCAGCTCGGGACTAGCGGGGGGTCACACAGATACGCAGTATTTT.

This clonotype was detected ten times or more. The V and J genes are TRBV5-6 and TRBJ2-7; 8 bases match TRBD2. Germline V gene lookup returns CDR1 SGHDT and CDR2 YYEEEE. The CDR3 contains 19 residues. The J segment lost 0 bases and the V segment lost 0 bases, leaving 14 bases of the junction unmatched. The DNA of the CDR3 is TGTGCCAGCAGCTTGGCCAGTTCCAGCGGGGGTTACAGCTCCTACGAGCAGTACGTC. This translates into CASSLASSSGGYSSYEQYV.

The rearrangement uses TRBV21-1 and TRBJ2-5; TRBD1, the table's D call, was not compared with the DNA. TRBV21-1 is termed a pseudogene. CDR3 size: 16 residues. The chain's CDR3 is CASSKLVGGQGETQYF. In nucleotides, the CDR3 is TGTGCCAGCAGCAAACTCGTCGGGGGGCAGGGAGAGACCCAGTACTTC.

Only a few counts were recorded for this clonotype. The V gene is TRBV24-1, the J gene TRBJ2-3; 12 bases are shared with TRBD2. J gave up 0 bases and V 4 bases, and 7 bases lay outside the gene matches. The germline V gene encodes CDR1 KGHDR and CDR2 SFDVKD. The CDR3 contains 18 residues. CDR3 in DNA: TGTGCCACCAGTGACCCATCTGGACTAGCGGGAAGCACAGATACGCAGTATTTT. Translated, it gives CATSDPSGLAGSTDTQYF.

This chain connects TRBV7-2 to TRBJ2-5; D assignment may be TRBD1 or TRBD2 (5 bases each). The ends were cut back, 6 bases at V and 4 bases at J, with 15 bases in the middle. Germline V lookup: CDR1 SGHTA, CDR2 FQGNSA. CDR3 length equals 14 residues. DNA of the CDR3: TGTGCCAGCAGTCTTAGGTTCGGGGCAGAGACCCAGTACTTC. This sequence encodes CASSLRFGAETQYF.

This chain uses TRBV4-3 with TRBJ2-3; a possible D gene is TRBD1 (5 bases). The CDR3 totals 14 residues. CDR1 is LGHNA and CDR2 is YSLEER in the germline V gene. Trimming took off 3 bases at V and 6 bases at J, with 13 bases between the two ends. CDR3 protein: CASSHAQGDDTQYF. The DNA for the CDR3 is TGCGCCAGCAGCCACGCCCAGGGTGACGATACGCAGTATTTT.